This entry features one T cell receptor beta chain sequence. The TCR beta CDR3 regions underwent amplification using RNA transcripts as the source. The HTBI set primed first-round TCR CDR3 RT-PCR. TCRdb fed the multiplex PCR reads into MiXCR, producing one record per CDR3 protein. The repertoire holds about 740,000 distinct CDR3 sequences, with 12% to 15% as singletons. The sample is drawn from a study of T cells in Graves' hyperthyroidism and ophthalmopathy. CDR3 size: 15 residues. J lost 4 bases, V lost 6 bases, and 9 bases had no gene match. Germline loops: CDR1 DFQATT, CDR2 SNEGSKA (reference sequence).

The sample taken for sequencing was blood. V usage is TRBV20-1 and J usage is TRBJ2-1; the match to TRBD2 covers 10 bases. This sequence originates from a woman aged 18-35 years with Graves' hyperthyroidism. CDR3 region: CSAVKGTSAYNEQFF. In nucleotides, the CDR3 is TGCAGTGCCGTAAAAGGGACTAGCGCTTACAATGAGCAGTTCTTC.